This TCR beta chain was documented in a study of OX40 agonist ivuxolimab in advanced cancers. TCRdb's table, derived via immunoSEQ multiplex PCR, lists solely in-frame clones and lacks some. The sample records tens of thousands of clones, roughly 84% being singletons. The V end lost 8 bases, the J end lost 7 bases, and 12 bases lay between the germline ends. Looked up from germline, CDR1 is MNHNY and CDR2 is SVGAGI (reference sequence). CDR3 length: 13 amino acids. V is TRBV6-6 and J is TRBJ1-6; D perhaps matches TRBD1 (6 bases). This specimen was CD4+ or CD8+ T cells sorted from blood, taken in a trial of the OX40 agonist ivuxolimab. This clonotype was sampled from an adult with an advanced solid tumor such as melanoma, head and neck, liver or kidney cancer. The CDR3 protein is CASRGQENSPLHF. As DNA, the CDR3 is TGTGCCAGCCGGGGGCAGGAAAATTCACCCCTCCACTTT.